This T cell receptor (beta chain) was recorded in a study of technical replicates of blood from four donors. This clone was recorded only once. Profiled with immunoSEQ multiplex PCR; TCRdb holds only in-frame clones, not every one. Of tens of thousands of clones detected, 85% to 95% appear once; the ten largest clones hold approximately 4.6%. The CDR3 is 16 amino acids. Germline values: CDR1 LNHDA, CDR2 SQIVND (reference sequence). V lost 6 bases to trimming and J lost 9 bases, with 21 bases between them. The TCR sequence derives from a human donor in good health. Some clones in this sample may be carry-over from other donors' samples. The chain carries TRBV19 and TRBJ1-6, with D uncertain. Sequencing used PBMCs. CDR3 sequence reads: CASSLGWELAGSPLHF. CDR3 coding DNA: TGTGCCAGTAGCCTTGGATGGGAGTTGGCGGGTTCACCCCTCCACTTT.